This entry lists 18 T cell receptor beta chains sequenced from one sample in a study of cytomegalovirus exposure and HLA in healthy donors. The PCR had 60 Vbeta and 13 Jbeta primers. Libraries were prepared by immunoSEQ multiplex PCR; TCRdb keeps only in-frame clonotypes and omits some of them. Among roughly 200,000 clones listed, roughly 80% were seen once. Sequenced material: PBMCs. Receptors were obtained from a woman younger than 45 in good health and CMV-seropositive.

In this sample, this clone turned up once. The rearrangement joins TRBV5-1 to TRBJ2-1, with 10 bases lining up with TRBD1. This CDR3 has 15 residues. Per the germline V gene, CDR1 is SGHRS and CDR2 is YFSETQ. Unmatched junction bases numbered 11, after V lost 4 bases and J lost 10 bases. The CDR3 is CASSLLTGGAEEQFF. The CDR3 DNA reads TGCGCCAGCAGCCTACTGACAGGGGGCGCGGAGGAGCAGTTCTTC.

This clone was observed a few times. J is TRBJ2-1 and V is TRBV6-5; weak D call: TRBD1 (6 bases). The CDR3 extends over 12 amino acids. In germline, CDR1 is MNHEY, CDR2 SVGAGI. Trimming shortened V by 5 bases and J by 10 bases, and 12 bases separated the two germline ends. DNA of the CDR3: TGTGCCAGCAGTACCCAGGGGCTCGAGCAGTTCTTC. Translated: CASSTQGLEQFF.

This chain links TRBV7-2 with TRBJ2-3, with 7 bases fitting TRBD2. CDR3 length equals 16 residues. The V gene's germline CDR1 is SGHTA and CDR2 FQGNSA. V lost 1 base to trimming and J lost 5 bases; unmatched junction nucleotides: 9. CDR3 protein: CASSLVSAGARDTQYF. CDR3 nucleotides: TGTGCCAGCAGCTTAGTATCGGCGGGAGCAAGAGATACGCAGTATTTT.

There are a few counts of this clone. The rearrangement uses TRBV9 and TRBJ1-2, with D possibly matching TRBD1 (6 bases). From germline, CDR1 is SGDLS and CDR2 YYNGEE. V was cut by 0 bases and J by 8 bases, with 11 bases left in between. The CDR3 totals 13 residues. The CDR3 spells CASSVAGQAGYTF. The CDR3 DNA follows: TGTGCCAGCAGCGTAGCGGGACAAGCAGGCTACACCTTC.

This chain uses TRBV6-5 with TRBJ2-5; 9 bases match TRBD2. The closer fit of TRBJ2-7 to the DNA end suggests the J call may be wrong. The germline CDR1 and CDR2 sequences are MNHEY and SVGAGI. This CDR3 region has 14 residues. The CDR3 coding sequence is TGTGCCAGCAGCCCAGGGACTAGCCAATACGAGCAGTACTTC. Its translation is CASSPGTSQYEQYF.

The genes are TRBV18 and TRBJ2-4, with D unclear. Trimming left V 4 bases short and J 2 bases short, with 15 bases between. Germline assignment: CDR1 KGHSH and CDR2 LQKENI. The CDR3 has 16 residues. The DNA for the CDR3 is TGTGCCAGCTCACTATCATTTGGGCCCACCAAAAACATTCAGTACTTC. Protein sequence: CASSLSFGPTKNIQYF.

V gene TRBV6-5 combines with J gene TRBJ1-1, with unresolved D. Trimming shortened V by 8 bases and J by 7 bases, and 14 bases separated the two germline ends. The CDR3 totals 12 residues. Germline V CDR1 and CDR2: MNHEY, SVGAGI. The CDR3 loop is CASAHRRGEAFF. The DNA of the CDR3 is TGTGCCAGCGCTCACCGGCGGGGTGAAGCTTTCTTT.

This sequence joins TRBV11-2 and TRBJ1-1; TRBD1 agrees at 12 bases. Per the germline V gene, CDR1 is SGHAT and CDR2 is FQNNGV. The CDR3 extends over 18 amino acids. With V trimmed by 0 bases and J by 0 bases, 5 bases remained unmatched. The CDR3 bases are TGTGCCAGCAGCTTAGAGGTGGGACAGGGGGCCTTGAACACTGAAGCTTTCTTT. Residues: CASSLEVGQGALNTEAFF. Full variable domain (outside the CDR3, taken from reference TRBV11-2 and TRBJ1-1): EAGVAQSPRYKIIEKRQSVAFWCNPISGHATLYWYQQILGQGPKLLIQFQNNGVVDDSQLPKDRFSAERLKGVDSTLKIQPAKLEDSAVYLCASSLEVGQGALNTEAFFGQGTRLTVV.

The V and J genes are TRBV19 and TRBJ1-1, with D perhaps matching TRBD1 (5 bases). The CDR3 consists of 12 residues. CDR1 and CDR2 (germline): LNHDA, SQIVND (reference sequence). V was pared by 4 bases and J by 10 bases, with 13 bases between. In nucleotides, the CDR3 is TGTGCCAGTAGTACGGTGACAGCCCTAGCTTTCTTT. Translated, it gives CASSTVTALAFF. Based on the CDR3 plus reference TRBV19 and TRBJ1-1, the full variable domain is DGGITQSPKYLFRKEGQNVTLSCEQNLNHDAMYWYRQDPGQGLRLIYYSQIVNDFQKGDIAEGYSVSREKKESFPLTVTSAQKNPTAFYLCASSTVTALAFFGQGTRLTVV.

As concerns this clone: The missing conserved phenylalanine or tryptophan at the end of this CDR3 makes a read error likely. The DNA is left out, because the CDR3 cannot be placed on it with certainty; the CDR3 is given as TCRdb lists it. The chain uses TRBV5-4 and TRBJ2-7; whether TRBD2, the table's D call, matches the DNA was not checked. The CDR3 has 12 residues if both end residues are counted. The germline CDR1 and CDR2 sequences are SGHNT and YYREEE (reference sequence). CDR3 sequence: CASSQKGGTVSI.

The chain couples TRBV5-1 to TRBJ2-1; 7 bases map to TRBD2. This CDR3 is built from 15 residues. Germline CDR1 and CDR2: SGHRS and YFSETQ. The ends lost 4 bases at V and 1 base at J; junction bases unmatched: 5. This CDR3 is CASSLQAGSYNEQFF. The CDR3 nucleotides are TGCGCCAGCAGCCTACAAGCGGGATCCTACAATGAGCAGTTCTTC.

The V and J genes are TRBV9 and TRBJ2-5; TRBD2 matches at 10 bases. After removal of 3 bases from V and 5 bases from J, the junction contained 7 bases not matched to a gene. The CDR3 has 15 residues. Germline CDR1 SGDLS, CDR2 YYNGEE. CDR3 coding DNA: TGTGCCAGCAGCGGAGCTAGCGGGAGTCGGGAGACCCAGTACTTC. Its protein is CASSGASGSRETQYF.

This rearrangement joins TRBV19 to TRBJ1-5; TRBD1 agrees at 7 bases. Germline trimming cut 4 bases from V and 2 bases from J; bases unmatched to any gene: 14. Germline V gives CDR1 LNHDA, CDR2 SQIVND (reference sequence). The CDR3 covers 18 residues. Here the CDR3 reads CASSRTPTGSIGNQPQHF. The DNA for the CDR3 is TGTGCCAGTAGTAGAACCCCGACAGGGAGTATAGGCAATCAGCCCCAGCATTTT. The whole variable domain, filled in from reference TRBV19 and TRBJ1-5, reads DGGITQSPKYLFRKEGQNVTLSCEQNLNHDAMYWYRQDPGQGLRLIYYSQIVNDFQKGDIAEGYSVSREKKESFPLTVTSAQKNPTAFYLCASSRTPTGSIGNQPQHFGDGTRLSIL.

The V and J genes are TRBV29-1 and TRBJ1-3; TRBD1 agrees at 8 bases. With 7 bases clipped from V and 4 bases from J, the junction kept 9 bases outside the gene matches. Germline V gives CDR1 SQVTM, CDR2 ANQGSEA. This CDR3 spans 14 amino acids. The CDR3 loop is CSAYGQGSGNTIYF. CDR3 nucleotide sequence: TGCAGCGCCTACGGACAGGGCTCCGGAAACACCATATATTTT.

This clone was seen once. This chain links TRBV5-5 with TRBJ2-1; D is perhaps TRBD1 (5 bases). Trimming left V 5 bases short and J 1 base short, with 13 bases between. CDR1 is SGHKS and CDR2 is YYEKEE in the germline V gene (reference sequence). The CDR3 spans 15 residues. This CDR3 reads CASSSDQGSYNEQFF. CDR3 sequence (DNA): TGTGCCAGCAGTTCAGATCAGGGTTCCTACAATGAGCAGTTCTTC. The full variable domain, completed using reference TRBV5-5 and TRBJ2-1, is DAGVTQSPTHLIKTRGQQVTLRCSPISGHKSVSWYQQVLGQGPQFIFQYYEKEERGRGNFPDRFSARQFPNYSSELNVNALLLGDSALYLCASSSDQGSYNEQFFGPGTRLTVL.

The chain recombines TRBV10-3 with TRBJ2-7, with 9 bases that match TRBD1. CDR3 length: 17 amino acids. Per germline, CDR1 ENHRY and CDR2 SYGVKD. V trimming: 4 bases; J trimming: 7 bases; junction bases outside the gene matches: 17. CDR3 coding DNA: TGTGCCATCAGTGGAGGGAGGTCGGGACAGGGAGGCCTGGAGCAGTACTTC. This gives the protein CAISGGRSGQGGLEQYF.

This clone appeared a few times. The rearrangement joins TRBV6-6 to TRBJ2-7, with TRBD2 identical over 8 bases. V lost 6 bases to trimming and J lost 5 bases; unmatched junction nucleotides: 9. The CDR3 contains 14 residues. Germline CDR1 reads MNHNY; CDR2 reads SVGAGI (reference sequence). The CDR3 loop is CASRTSGSLDEQYF. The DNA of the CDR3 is TGTGCCAGCAGAACCAGCGGGAGCCTCGACGAGCAGTACTTC.

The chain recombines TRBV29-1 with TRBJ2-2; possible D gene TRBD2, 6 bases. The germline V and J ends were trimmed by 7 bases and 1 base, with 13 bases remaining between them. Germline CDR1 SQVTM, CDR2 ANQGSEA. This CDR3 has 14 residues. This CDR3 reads CSAGGTMNTGELFF. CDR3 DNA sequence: TGCAGCGCTGGCGGGACGATGAACACCGGGGAGCTGTTTTTT.